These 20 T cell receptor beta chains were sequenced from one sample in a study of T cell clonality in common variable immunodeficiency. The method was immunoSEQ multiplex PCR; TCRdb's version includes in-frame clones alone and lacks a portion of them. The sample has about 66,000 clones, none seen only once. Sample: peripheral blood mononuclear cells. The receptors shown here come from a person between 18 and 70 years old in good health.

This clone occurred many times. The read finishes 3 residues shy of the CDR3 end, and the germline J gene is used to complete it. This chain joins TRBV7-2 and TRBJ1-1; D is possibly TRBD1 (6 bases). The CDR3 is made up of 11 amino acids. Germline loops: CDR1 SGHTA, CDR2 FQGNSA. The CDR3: CASSLGTEAFF. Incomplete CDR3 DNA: TGTGCCAGCAGCTTGGGGACAGAA.

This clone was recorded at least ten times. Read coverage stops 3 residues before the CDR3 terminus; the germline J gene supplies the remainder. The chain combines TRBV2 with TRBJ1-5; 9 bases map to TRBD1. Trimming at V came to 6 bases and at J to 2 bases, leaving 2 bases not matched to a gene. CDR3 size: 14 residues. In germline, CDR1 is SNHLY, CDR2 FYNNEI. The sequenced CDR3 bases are TGTGCCAGCAGCGGGGACAGGGGCAATCAGCCC. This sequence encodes CASSGDRGNQP. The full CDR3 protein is CASSGDRGNQPQHF.

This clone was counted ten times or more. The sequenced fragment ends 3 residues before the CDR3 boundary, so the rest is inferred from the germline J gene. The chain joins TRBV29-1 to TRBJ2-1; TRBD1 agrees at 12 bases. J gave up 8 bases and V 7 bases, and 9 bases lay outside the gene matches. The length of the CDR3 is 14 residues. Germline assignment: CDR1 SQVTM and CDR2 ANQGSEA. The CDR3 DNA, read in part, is TGCAGCGCGTCCGGGACAGGGGGCGTGGATGAG. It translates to CSASGTGGVDE. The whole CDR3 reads CSASGTGGVDEQFF.

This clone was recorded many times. This CDR3 is CASSFIGTGSNQPQHF. CDR3 DNA (partial): TGTGCCAGCAGTTTTATCGGGACAGGAAGCAATCAGCCC. This sequence joins TRBV28 and TRBJ1-5; 8 bases line up with TRBD1. The observed sequence ends 3 residues before the CDR3 terminus, with the missing tail filled in from the germline J gene. Looked up from germline, CDR1 is MDHEN and CDR2 is SYDVKM. Unmatched junction bases numbered 5, after V lost 3 bases and J lost 1 base. The CDR3 contains 16 residues.

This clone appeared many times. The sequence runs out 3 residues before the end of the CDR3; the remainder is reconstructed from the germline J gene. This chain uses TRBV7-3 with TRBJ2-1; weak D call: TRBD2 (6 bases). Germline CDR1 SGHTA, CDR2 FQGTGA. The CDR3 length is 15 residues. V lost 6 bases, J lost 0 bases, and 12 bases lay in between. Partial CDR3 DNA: TGTGCCAGCAGGTCGGGCGGGGCCTCCTACAATGAG. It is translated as CASRSGGASYNE. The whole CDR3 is CASRSGGASYNEQFF.

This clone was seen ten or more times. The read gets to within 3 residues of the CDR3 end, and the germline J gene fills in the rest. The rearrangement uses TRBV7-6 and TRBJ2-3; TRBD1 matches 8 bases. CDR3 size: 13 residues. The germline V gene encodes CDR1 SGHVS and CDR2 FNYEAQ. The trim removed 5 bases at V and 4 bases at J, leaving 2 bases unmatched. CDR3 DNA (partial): TGTGCCAGCAGCCAGGGACAGGCAGATACG. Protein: CASSQGQADT. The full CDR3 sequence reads CASSQGQADTQYF.

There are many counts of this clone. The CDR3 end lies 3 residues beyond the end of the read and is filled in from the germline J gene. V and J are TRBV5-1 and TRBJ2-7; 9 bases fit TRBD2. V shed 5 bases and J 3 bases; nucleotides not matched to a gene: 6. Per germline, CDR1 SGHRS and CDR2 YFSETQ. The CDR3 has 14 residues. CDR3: CASSVAGESYEQYF. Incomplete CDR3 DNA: TGCGCCAGCAGTGTAGCGGGGGAAAGCTACGAG.

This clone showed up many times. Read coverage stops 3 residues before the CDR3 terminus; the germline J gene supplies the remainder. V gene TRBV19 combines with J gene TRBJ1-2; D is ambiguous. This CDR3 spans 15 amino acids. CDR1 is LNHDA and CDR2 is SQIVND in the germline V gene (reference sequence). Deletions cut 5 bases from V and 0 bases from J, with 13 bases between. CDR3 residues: CASSDHPSANYGYTF. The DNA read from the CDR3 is TGTGCCAGTAGTGACCATCCTAGCGCTAACTATGGC.

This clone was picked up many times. Partial CDR3 DNA: TGCGCCAGCAGCTTCTCCGGGACAGGATCGAGTGGC. Its protein is CASSFSGTGSSG. The whole CDR3 region reads CASSFSGTGSSGYTF. This chain connects TRBV5-1 to TRBJ1-2, with TRBD1 identical over 8 bases. Coverage ceases 3 residues before the CDR3 finishes, and the germline J gene fills in the end. Trimming took 2 bases from V and 7 from J; bases not matched to a gene: 10. The CDR3 has 15 amino acids. Germline V CDR1 and CDR2: SGHRS, YFSETQ.

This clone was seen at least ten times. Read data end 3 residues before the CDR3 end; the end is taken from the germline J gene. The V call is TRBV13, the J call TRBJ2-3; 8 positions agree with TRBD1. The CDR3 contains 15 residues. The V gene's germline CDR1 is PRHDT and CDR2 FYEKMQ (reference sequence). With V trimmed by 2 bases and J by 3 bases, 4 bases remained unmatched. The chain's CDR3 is CASSLLQGATDTQYF. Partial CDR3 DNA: TGTGCCAGCAGCTTACTCCAGGGGGCGACAGATACG.

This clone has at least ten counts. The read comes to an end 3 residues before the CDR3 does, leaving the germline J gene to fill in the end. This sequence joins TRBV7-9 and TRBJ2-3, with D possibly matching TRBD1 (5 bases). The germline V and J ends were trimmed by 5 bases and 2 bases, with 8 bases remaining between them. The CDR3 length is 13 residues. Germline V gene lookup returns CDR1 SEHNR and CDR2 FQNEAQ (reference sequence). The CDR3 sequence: CASSDGATDTQYF. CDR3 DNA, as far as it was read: TGTGCCAGCAGCGATGGGGCCACAGATACG.

The covered CDR3 bases are TGTGCCAGCAGTGAGATTGCGACAGGGGTCTACAATGAG. Protein: CASSEIATGVYNE. From start to end, the CDR3 is CASSEIATGVYNEQFF. The gene calls are TRBV6-4 and TRBJ2-1, with 8 bases fitting TRBD1. The read halts 3 residues ahead of the CDR3 end, with the missing end drawn from the germline J gene. The CDR3 contains 16 residues. V was pared by 3 bases and J by 3 bases, with 7 bases of the junction left unmatched. Germline values: CDR1 MRHNA, CDR2 SNTAGT.

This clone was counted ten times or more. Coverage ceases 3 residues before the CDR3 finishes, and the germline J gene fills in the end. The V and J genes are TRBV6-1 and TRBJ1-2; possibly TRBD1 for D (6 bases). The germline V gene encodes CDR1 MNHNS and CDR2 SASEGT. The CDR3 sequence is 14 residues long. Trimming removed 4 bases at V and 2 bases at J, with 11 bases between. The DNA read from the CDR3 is TGTGCCAGCAGTGGACAGGTAGCGAACTATGGC. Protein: CASSGQVANYG. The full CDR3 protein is CASSGQVANYGYTF.

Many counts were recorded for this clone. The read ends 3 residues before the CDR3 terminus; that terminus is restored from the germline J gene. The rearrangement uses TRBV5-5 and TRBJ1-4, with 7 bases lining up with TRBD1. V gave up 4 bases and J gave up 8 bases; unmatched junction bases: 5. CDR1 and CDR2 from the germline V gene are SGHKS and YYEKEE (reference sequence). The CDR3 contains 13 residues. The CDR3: CASSPGQAEKLFF. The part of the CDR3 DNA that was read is TGTGCCAGCAGCCCCGGACAGGCGGAAAAA.

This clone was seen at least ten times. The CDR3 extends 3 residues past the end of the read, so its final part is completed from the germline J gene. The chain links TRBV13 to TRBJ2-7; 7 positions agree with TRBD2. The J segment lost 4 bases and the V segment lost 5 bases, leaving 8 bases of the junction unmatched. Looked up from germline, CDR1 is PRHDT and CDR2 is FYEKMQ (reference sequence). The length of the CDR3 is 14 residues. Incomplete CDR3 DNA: TGTGCCAGCAGCCCGCGAGCGGGGCGATACGAG. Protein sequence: CASSPRAGRYE. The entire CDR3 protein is CASSPRAGRYEQYF.

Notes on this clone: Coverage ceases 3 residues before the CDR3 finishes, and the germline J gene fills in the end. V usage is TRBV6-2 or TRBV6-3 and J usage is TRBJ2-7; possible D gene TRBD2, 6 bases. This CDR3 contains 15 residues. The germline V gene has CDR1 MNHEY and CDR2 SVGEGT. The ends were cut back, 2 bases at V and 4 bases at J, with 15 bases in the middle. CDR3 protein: CASSYPLATDYEQYF. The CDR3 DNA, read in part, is TGTGCCAGCAGTTACCCCCTAGCGACGGATTACGAG.

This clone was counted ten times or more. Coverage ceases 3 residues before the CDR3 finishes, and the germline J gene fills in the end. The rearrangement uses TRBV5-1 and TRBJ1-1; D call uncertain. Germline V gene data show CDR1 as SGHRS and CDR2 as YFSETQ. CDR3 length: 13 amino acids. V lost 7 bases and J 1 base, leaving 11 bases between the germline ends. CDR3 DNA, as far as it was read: TGCGCCAGCCGCAATGAGGGGAACACTGAA. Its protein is CASRNEGNTE. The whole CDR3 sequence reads CASRNEGNTEAFF.

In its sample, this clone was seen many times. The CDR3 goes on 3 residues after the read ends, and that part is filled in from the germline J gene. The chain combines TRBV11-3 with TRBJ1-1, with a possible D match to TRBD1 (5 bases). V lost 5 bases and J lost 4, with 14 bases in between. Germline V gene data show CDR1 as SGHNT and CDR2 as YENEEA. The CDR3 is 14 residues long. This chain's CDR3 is CASSQGGGGTEAFF. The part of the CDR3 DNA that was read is TGTGCCAGCAGCCAAGGTGGGGGGGGCACTGAA. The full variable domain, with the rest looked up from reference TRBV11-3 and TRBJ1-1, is EAGVVQSPRYKIIEKKQPVAFWCNPISGHNTLYWYLQNLGQGPELLIRYENEEAVDDSQLPKDRFSAERLKGVDSTLKIQPAELGDSAVYLCASSQGGGGTEAFFGQGTRLTVV.

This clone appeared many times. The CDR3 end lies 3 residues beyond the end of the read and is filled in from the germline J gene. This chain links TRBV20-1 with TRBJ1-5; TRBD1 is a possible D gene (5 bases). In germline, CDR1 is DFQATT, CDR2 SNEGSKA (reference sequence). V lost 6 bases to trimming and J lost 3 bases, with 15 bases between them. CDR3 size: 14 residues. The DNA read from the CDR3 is TGCAGTGCCCTGGGGAGGGGCCCCAATCAGCCC. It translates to CSALGRGPNQP. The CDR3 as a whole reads CSALGRGPNQPQHF.

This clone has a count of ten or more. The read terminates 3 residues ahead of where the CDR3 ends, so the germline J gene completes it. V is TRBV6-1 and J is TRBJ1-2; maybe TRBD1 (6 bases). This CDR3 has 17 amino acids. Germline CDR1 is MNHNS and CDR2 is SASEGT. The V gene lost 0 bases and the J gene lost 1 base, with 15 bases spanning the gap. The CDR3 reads CASSEAGWGQDNYGYTF. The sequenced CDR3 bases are TGTGCCAGCAGTGAAGCAGGGTGGGGGCAGGATAACTATGGC.